The 32 T cell receptor beta chains below all came from one sample that was sequenced in a study of OX40 agonist ivuxolimab in advanced cancers. The data were produced by immunoSEQ multiplex PCR, yet TCRdb's version contains in-frame clones alone and is incomplete. In the table there are tens of thousands of clones, roughly 90% of which are singletons. This specimen consisted of CD4+ or CD8+ T cells sorted from blood, obtained in a trial of the OX40 agonist ivuxolimab. The receptors were sampled from an adult with an advanced solid tumor such as melanoma, head and neck, liver or kidney cancer.

The chain links TRBV5-6 to TRBJ2-7; D may be TRBD1 (5 bases). CDR1 and CDR2 (germline): SGHDT, YYEEEE. The CDR3 length is 13 residues. V gave up 4 bases and J gave up 5 bases, with 13 bases separating them. The CDR3 loop reads CASSERGIHEQYF. The DNA for the CDR3 is TGTGCCAGCAGCGAAAGGGGAATCCACGAGCAGTACTTC.

The CDR3, as DNA: TGTGCCAGCAGCGTAGCCCAGGGGTCAAACACCATATATTTT. It specifies CASSVAQGSNTIYF. J is TRBJ1-3 and V is TRBV9; D may be TRBD1 (6 bases). This CDR3 spans 14 amino acids. V was clipped by 0 bases and J by 6 bases, with 10 bases between them. Germline V gives CDR1 SGDLS, CDR2 YYNGEE.

The rearrangement joins TRBV11-2 to TRBJ1-1; D uncertain. Germline-derived CDR1 and CDR2 are SGHAT and FQNNGV. V lost 5 bases and J lost 1, with 8 bases in between. The CDR3 has 13 residues. CDR3 sequence reads: CASSPGGNTEAFF. CDR3 nucleotide sequence: TGTGCCAGCAGCCCCGGAGGGAACACTGAAGCTTTCTTT.

The chain has TRBV2 and TRBJ1-1; perhaps TRBD1 as D (5 bases). The CDR3 has 15 amino acids. V lost 5 bases and J lost 6, with 19 bases in between. Germline V gives CDR1 SNHLY, CDR2 FYNNEI. The CDR3 region is CASSKMTALTSEAFF. The CDR3 bases are TGTGCCAGCAGTAAAATGACAGCATTAACCTCTGAAGCTTTCTTT.

The rearrangement uses TRBV11-2 and TRBJ2-7; D not resolved. CDR3 size: 12 residues. Germline lookup yields CDR1 SGHAT and CDR2 FQNNGV. Between the trimmed V and J ends, which lost 4 bases and 3 bases, there was a span of 7 bases. This chain's CDR3 is CASSSIGYEQYF. The CDR3 bases are TGTGCCAGCAGCTCCATTGGCTACGAGCAGTACTTC.

This chain links TRBV4-3 with TRBJ2-7; tentatively, D is TRBD1 (6 bases). Trimming left V 4 bases short and J 0 bases short, with 13 bases between. Per germline, CDR1 LGHNA and CDR2 YSLEER. This CDR3 has 15 amino acids. CDR3 nucleotides: TGCGCCAGCAGCCCCGATCAGGACAGCTCCTACGAGCAGTACTTC. Amino acid sequence: CASSPDQDSSYEQYF.

The gene calls are TRBV28 and TRBJ2-3; D unclear. This CDR3 contains 15 residues. Germline V gene data show CDR1 as MDHEN and CDR2 as SYDVKM. The V gene lost 3 bases and the J gene lost 0 bases, with 10 bases spanning the gap. The DNA of the CDR3 is TGTGCCAGCAGTTTCTTTCCCTCTAGCACAGATACGCAGTATTTT. It is translated as CASSFFPSSTDTQYF. The complete variable domain, with remaining parts taken from reference TRBV28 and TRBJ2-3, reads DVKVTQSSRYLVKRTGEKVFLECVQDMDHENMFWYRQDPGLGLRLIYFSYDVKMKEKGDIPEGYSVSREKKERFSLILESASTNQTSMYLCASSFFPSSTDTQYFGPGTRLTVL.

This chain joins TRBV5-5 and TRBJ2-7, with D possibly matching TRBD1 (5 bases). V was pared by 4 bases and J by 0 bases, with 11 bases between. The V gene's germline CDR1 is SGHKS and CDR2 YYEKEE (reference sequence). The CDR3 is made up of 14 amino acids. The CDR3 region is CASSPWGTSYEQYF. DNA for the CDR3: TGTGCCAGCAGCCCCTGGGGCACCTCCTACGAGCAGTACTTC.

This clone is labeled medium-sized (0.01 to 0.1%). V gene TRBV7-9 combines with J gene TRBJ2-2; 7 bases are a match to TRBD1. The CDR3 length is 16 residues. Germline trimming cut 2 bases from V and 7 bases from J; bases unmatched to any gene: 10. CDR1 and CDR2 (germline): SEHNR, FQNEAQ (reference sequence). The CDR3 coding sequence is TGTGCCAGCAGCTTACACAACAGGGGCCAGGGCGGGGAGCTGTTTTTT. Translated: CASSLHNRGQGGELFF.

The chain combines TRBV19 with TRBJ2-2; D unresolved. With 3 bases removed from V and 3 bases from J, the gap between germline ends came to 8 bases. Germline V gives CDR1 LNHDA, CDR2 SQIVND (reference sequence). This CDR3 region has 14 residues. CDR3 sequence reads: CASSIFMDTGELFF. As DNA, the CDR3 is TGTGCCAGTAGTATTTTTATGGACACCGGGGAGCTGTTTTTT.

The rearrangement links TRBV4-2 to TRBJ2-1; D is unclear. Germline lookup yields CDR1 LGHNA and CDR2 YNFKEQ. The V and J ends lost 0 bases and 9 bases respectively, with 9 bases between them. The CDR3 has 13 residues. CDR3: CASSQDLAAEQFF. In nucleotides, the CDR3 is TGTGCCAGCAGCCAAGATCTGGCGGCTGAGCAGTTCTTC.

The chain carries TRBV27 and TRBJ1-5; D may be TRBD1 (5 bases). The germline CDR1 and CDR2 sequences are MNHEY and SMNVEV (reference sequence). The CDR3 extends over 14 amino acids. The V end lost 3 bases, the J end lost 0 bases, and 6 bases lay between the germline ends. CDR3 sequence (DNA): TGTGCCAGCAGTTTTGGGGGTAGCAATCAGCCCCAGCATTTT. Translated, it gives CASSFGGSNQPQHF.

The chain joins TRBV18 to TRBJ2-2; D is undetermined. Germline loops: CDR1 KGHSH, CDR2 LQKENI. With 7 bases removed from V and 4 bases from J, the gap between germline ends came to 7 bases. The CDR3 contains 12 residues. The DNA for the CDR3 is TGTGCCAGCTTTTCGGGCACCGGGGAGCTGTTTTTT. Translated: CASFSGTGELFF.

This clone was seen only once. This chain uses TRBV4-3 with TRBJ2-3, with D possibly TRBD1 on 6 matching bases. CDR1 and CDR2 from the germline V gene are LGHNA and YSLEER. This CDR3 is built from 15 residues. Trimming removed 6 bases from V and 4 bases from J, with 17 bases in between. Written as DNA, the CDR3 is TGCGCCAGCAGTTATACTGCGGACAGCTCAGATACGCAGTATTTT. Translation: CASSYTADSSDTQYF.

The chain has TRBV18 and TRBJ2-1, with 10 bases matching TRBD2. The CDR3 contains 17 residues. Germline CDR1 KGHSH, CDR2 LQKENI. Trimming removed 2 bases from V and 4 bases from J; junction bases left unmatched: 8. The CDR3 here is CASSPTSSGRVYNEQFF. The CDR3 bases are TGTGCCAGCTCACCAACGTCTAGCGGGAGAGTGTACAATGAGCAGTTCTTC. The full variable domain, in which reference TRBV18 and TRBJ2-1 provide the parts outside the CDR3, is NAGVMQNPRHLVRRRGQEARLRCSPMKGHSHVYWYRQLPEEGLKFMVYLQKENIIDESGMPKERFSAEFPKEGPSILRIQQVVRGDSAAYFCASSPTSSGRVYNEQFFGPGTRLTVL.

The chain couples TRBV5-6 to TRBJ2-5; 9 nucleotides match TRBD1. The V segment lost 3 bases and the J segment 5 bases; nucleotides outside the gene matches: 8. Germline V CDR1 and CDR2: SGHDT, YYEEEE. The CDR3 is 15 residues long. The DNA of the CDR3 is TGTGCCAGCAGCTCTCCGGGACAGGGATTGGAGACCCAGTACTTC. It translates to CASSSPGQGLETQYF. Using reference TRBV5-6 and TRBJ2-5 for the parts outside the CDR3, the full variable domain is DAGVTQSPTHLIKTRGQQVTLRCSPKSGHDTVSWYQQALGQGPQFIFQYYEEEERQRGNFPDRFSGHQFPNYSSELNVNALLLGDSALYLCASSSPGQGLETQYFGPGTRLLVL.

The chain employs TRBV9 and TRBJ2-1, with unresolved D. The V end lost 4 bases, the J end lost 1 base, and 6 bases lay between the germline ends. The germline gives CDR1 SGDLS, CDR2 YYNGEE. The length of the CDR3 is 13 residues. The DNA of the CDR3 is TGTGCCAGCAGCCTCTTTTCCTACAATGAGCAGTTCTTC. Translating it yields CASSLFSYNEQFF.

V usage is TRBV10-1 and J usage is TRBJ2-2; perhaps TRBD1 as D (6 bases). This CDR3 contains 15 residues. Germline V gene sequence: CDR1 WNHNN, CDR2 SYGVQD (reference sequence). Trimming left V 5 bases short and J 4 bases short, with 14 bases between. CDR3: CASSSRQGTTGELFF. In DNA form, the CDR3 reads TGCGCCAGCAGTTCTCGGCAGGGGACCACCGGGGAGCTGTTTTTT.

V is TRBV6-1 and J is TRBJ2-7; D may match TRBD1 or TRBD2 (5 bases each). Per germline, CDR1 MNHNS and CDR2 SASEGT. The V gene lost 11 bases and the J gene lost 6 bases, with 11 bases spanning the gap. The CDR3 loop spans 10 amino acids. The CDR3: CALGPLEQYF. Written as DNA, the CDR3 is TGTGCCTTGGGACCCCTCGAGCAGTACTTC.

The chain uses TRBV7-9 and TRBJ1-1; perhaps TRBD1 as D (5 bases). V shed 7 bases and J shed 6 bases, with 9 bases lying between them. Germline V CDR1 and CDR2: SEHNR, FQNEAQ (reference sequence). The CDR3 contains 11 residues. CDR3 amino acids: CASTKTAEAFF. The CDR3 region has the DNA TGTGCCAGCACCAAGACAGCTGAAGCTTTCTTT.

The chain has TRBV10-2 and TRBJ2-1, with TRBD2 matching 7 bases. Germline V CDR1 and CDR2: WSHSY, SAAADI. This CDR3 has 14 amino acids. V lost 3 bases and J lost 7; bases outside the gene matches: 6. For the CDR3, the DNA is TGCGCCAGCAGTGATGGGCGGGAGCTAAATGAGCAGTTCTTC. It translates to CASSDGRELNEQFF.

This clone was seen once. V and J are TRBV5-1 and TRBJ2-7; TRBD2 matches 10 bases. Germline V gives CDR1 SGHRS, CDR2 YFSETQ. After removal of 0 bases from V and 4 bases from J, the junction contained 1 base not matched to a gene. The CDR3 has 14 residues. The CDR3 sequence is CASSLGTSGYEQYF. As DNA, the CDR3 is TGCGCCAGCAGCTTGGGGACTAGCGGATACGAGCAGTACTTC.

V and J are TRBV7-3 and TRBJ2-2; D may correspond to TRBD1 or TRBD2 (5 bases each). Germline-derived CDR1 and CDR2 are SGHTA and FQGTGA. This CDR3 has 15 residues. Trimming cost V 5 bases and J 4 bases, with 14 bases left between them. As DNA, the CDR3 is TGTGCCAGCAGCGAGGGGTTTATGGGCACCGGGGAGCTGTTTTTT. This codes for CASSEGFMGTGELFF.

This clone was picked up one time. The rearrangement joins TRBV5-6 to TRBJ1-1; D ambiguous. Trimming cost V 0 bases and J 6 bases, with 9 bases left between them. Germline CDR1 and CDR2: SGHDT and YYEEEE. CDR3 length: 13 amino acids. Here the CDR3 reads CASSLGGRPEAFF. CDR3 sequence (DNA): TGTGCCAGCAGCTTGGGCGGGAGACCTGAAGCTTTCTTT.

The chain combines TRBV7-2 with TRBJ2-5; 10 bases align to TRBD2. The V gene's germline CDR1 is SGHTA and CDR2 FQGNSA. After removal of 6 bases from V and 5 bases from J, the junction contained 12 bases not matched to a gene. The CDR3 totals 16 residues. The CDR3 sequence is CASRPAGGLGGETQYF. The CDR3 DNA sequence: TGTGCCAGCAGGCCAGCGGGAGGGCTCGGGGGTGAGACCCAGTACTTC.

V is TRBV11-3 and J is TRBJ2-2; 9 bases are shared with TRBD2. This CDR3 contains 13 residues. CDR1 and CDR2 from the germline V gene are SGHNT and YENEEA. The V gene end was trimmed by 9 bases and the J gene end by 3 bases; junction bases not matched to a gene: 2. The CDR3 protein is CASSGSHTGELFF. The CDR3 DNA is TGTGCCAGTAGCGGGAGTCACACCGGGGAGCTGTTTTTT.

DNA for the CDR3: TGTGCCAGTAGTGGAGGACAGGGGTCCTACGAGCAGTACTTC. Its translation is CASSGGQGSYEQYF. The genes are TRBV19 and TRBJ2-7, with 9 bases aligning to TRBD1. The CDR3 extends over 14 amino acids. J gave up 1 base and V 5 bases, and 3 bases lay outside the gene matches. Germline V gene lookup returns CDR1 LNHDA and CDR2 SQIVND (reference sequence).

This clone was seen just once. The chain joins TRBV7-3 to TRBJ2-7, with D perhaps matching TRBD2 (5 bases). This CDR3 region has 13 residues. From germline, CDR1 is SGHTA and CDR2 FQGTGA. Trimming took off 3 bases at V and 3 bases at J, with 9 bases between the two ends. CDR3 sequence reads: CASSFGNNYEQYF. Here the CDR3 DNA reads TGTGCCAGCAGCTTCGGGAATAACTACGAGCAGTACTTC. The full variable domain, in which reference TRBV7-3 and TRBJ2-7 provide the parts outside the CDR3, is GAGVSQTPSNKVTEKGKYVELRCDPISGHTALYWYRQSLGQGPEFLIYFQGTGAADDSGLPNDRFFAVRPEGSVSTLKIQRTERGDSAVYLCASSFGNNYEQYFGPGTRLTVT.

The chain combines TRBV4-3 with TRBJ2-1, with TRBD2 matching over 7 bases. Germline V gene lookup returns CDR1 LGHNA and CDR2 YSLEER. The CDR3 totals 17 residues. Germline trimming cut 3 bases from V and 0 bases from J; bases unmatched to any gene: 8. The CDR3 spells CASSQYFRGSSYNEQFF. As DNA, the CDR3 is TGCGCCAGCAGCCAGTATTTCCGCGGGAGCTCCTACAATGAGCAGTTCTTC.

The rearrangement links TRBV6-5 to TRBJ1-5; D uncertain. Trimming removed 0 bases from V and 5 bases from J, with 5 bases in between. The CDR3 is made up of 13 amino acids. Germline V lookup: CDR1 MNHEY, CDR2 SVGAGI. The chain's CDR3 is CASSYSAYQPQHF. The CDR3, as DNA: TGTGCCAGCAGTTACTCAGCTTATCAGCCCCAGCATTTT.

The chain is built from TRBV6-5 and TRBJ2-5, with TRBD2 matching 8 bases. The junction had 6 bases not matched to a gene; V was cut back by 2 bases and J by 4 bases. The CDR3 has 15 amino acids. CDR1 MNHEY and CDR2 SVGAGI come from the germline V gene. Written as DNA, the CDR3 is TGTGCCAGCAGTTACGGGACGGGGGGGACAGAGACCCAGTACTTC. Its protein product is CASSYGTGGTETQYF.

V is TRBV2 and J is TRBJ2-1, with D perhaps TRBD2 (6 bases). Trimming removed 5 bases from V and 7 bases from J, with 18 bases in between. This CDR3 is 15 amino acids long. The V gene's germline CDR1 is SNHLY and CDR2 FYNNEI. CDR3 in amino acids: CASSSGTVNWNEQFF. The DNA of the CDR3 is TGTGCCAGCAGTTCCGGGACTGTAAACTGGAATGAGCAGTTCTTC. The full variable domain, rest sourced from reference TRBV2 and TRBJ2-1, is EPEVTQTPSHQVTQMGQEVILRCVPISNHLYFYWYRQILGQKVEFLVSFYNNEISEKSEIFDDQFSVERPDGSNFTLKIRSTKLEDSAMYFCASSSGTVNWNEQFFGPGTRLTVL.